This record concerns one TCR beta chain sequence. This record comes from a study of T cells expressing NK-cell markers. Study summary: Among the eight sequenced donors, seven tested HCMV-seropositive and one tested seronegative.

CDR1 and CDR2 (germline): SQVTM, ANQGSEA. There are 13 residues in the CDR3. TCRdb reprocessed the 5' RACE reads and keeps a single row for each CDR3 protein, giving no DNA. The sample totals about 120,000 distinct CDR3 sequences. The chain joins TRBV29-1 to TRBJ2-7; TCRdb selects TRBD1, and the lack of DNA leaves this call unchecked. This TCR was sampled from a woman between 18 and 70 years old in good health. Sequenced material: blood T cells: a sorted CD56 or NKG2C T cell subset, CD4+ or CD8+ T cells, or bulk PBMC T cells (not recorded which). The CDR3 here is CSVRPGGTYEQYF.